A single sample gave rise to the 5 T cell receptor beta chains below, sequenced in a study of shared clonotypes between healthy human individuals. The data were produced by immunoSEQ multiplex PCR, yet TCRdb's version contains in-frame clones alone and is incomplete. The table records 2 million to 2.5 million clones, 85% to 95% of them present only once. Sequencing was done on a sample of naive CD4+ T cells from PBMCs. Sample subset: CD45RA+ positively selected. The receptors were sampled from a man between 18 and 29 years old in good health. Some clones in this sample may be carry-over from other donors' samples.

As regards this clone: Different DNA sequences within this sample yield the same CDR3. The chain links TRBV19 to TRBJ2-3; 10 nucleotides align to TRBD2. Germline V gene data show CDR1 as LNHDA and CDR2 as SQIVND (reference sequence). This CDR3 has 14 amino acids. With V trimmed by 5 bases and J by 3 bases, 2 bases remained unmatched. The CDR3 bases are TGTGCCAGTAGTTCTAGCGGGGGAACAGATACGCAGTATTTT. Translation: CASSSSGGTDTQYF.

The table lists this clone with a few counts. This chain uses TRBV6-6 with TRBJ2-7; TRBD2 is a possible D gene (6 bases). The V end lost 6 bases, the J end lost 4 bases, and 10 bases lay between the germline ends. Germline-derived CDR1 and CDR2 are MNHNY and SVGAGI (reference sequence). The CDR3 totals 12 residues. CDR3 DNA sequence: TGTGCCAGCAGCCCGACTAGTTACGAGCAGTACTTC. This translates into CASSPTSYEQYF.

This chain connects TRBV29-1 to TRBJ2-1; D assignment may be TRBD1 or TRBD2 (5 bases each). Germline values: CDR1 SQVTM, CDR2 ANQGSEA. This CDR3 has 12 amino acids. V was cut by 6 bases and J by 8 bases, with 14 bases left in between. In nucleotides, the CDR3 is TGCAGCGTCCCCCTCGTGGGGGATGAGCAGTTCTTC. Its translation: CSVPLVGDEQFF.

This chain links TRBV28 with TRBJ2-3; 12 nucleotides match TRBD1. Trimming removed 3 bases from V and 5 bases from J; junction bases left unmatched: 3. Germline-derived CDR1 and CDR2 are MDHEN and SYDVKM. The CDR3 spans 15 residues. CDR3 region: CASSLGDRGQDTQYF. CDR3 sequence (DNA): TGTGCCAGCAGTTTGGGGGACAGGGGGCAAGATACGCAGTATTTT. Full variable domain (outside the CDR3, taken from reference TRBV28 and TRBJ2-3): DVKVTQSSRYLVKRTGEKVFLECVQDMDHENMFWYRQDPGLGLRLIYFSYDVKMKEKGDIPEGYSVSREKKERFSLILESASTNQTSMYLCASSLGDRGQDTQYFGPGTRLTVL.

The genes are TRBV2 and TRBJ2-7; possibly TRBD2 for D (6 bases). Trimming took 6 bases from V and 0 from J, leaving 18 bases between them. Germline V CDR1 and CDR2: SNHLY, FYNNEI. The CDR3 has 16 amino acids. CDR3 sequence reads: CASSERGTGVSYEQYF. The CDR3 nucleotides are TGTGCCAGCAGCGAACGAGGGACGGGAGTCTCCTACGAGCAGTACTTC. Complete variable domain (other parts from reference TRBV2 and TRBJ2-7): EPEVTQTPSHQVTQMGQEVILRCVPISNHLYFYWYRQILGQKVEFLVSFYNNEISEKSEIFDDQFSVERPDGSNFTLKIRSTKLEDSAMYFCASSERGTGVSYEQYFGPGTRLTVT.